These T cell receptor beta chains were read from a single sample in a study of blood T cell repertoires in COVID-19. Repertoires were generated with immunoSEQ multiplex PCR, while TCRdb's copy carries only in-frame clones and drops some. The sample has over 65,000 clones, roughly 78% seen once; the top ten hold roughly 38%. The sequenced sample was peripheral blood. These receptors all stem from a man aged 60-69 years with COVID-19, enrolled during active disease. Both conserved end residues are part of each CDR3. Fields, in order: V gene, J gene, CDR3 protein.

v_call: TRBV24-1; j_call: TRBJ2-2; cdr3_aa: CATSDRGLAGMNTGELFF
v_call: TRBV6-6; j_call: TRBJ2-6; cdr3_aa: CASSLGQGFSGANVLTF
v_call: TRBV11-1; j_call: TRBJ2-7; cdr3_aa: CASSLVGLAYEQYF
v_call: TRBV14; j_call: TRBJ2-7; cdr3_aa: CASSQERLSEQYF
v_call: TRBV25-1; j_call: TRBJ1-1; cdr3_aa: CASSEQGALNTEAFF
v_call: TRBV11-3; j_call: TRBJ2-2; cdr3_aa: CASSPGLAGFANTGELFF
v_call: TRBV19; j_call: TRBJ1-5; cdr3_aa: CASSMGQGFFQPQHF
v_call: TRBV15; j_call: TRBJ2-5; cdr3_aa: CATSRNGLAHKETQYF
v_call: TRBV9; j_call: TRBJ2-3; cdr3_aa: CASSVSGGGKTDTQYF
v_call: TRBV7-3; j_call: TRBJ2-1; cdr3_aa: CASSAQTGLNEQFF
v_call: TRBV18; j_call: TRBJ1-3; cdr3_aa: CASSPQPTPGNTIYF
v_call: TRBV9; j_call: TRBJ2-3; cdr3_aa: CASSVMLSSTDTQYF
v_call: TRBV5-8; j_call: TRBJ2-1; cdr3_aa: CASSLAGGPVNEQFF
v_call: TRBV7-9; j_call: TRBJ2-1; cdr3_aa: CATDGGGGSYNEQFF
v_call: TRBV18; j_call: TRBJ2-5; cdr3_aa: CASSPAEETQYF
v_call: TRBV7-9; j_call: TRBJ2-3; cdr3_aa: CASSPWGRGRTDTQYF
v_call: TRBV11-3; j_call: TRBJ2-3; cdr3_aa: CASSLNGRAADTQYF
v_call: TRBV7-2; j_call: TRBJ2-3; cdr3_aa: CASSLLTSTDTQYF
v_call: TRBV11-2; j_call: TRBJ1-6; cdr3_aa: CASSLSQTISPLHF
v_call: TRBV5-1; j_call: TRBJ1-1; cdr3_aa: CASSPGLRTGILNTEAFF
v_call: TRBV5-1; j_call: TRBJ2-2; cdr3_aa: CASSLAGAGSTGELFF
v_call: TRBV21-1; j_call: TRBJ2-3; cdr3_aa: CASSPQGAHLKGTDTQYF
v_call: TRBV6-5; j_call: TRBJ2-1; cdr3_aa: CATGREGWDNEQFF
v_call: TRBV5-5; j_call: TRBJ2-2; cdr3_aa: CASSTGQGASGTGELFF
v_call: TRBV9; j_call: TRBJ1-1; cdr3_aa: CASSARDSDSNTEAFF
v_call: TRBV21-1; j_call: TRBJ2-7; cdr3_aa: CASSNPEGRDYEQYF
v_call: TRBV12-3/TRBV12-4; j_call: TRBJ2-3; cdr3_aa: CASSSGPGTPIPF
v_call: TRBV29-1; j_call: TRBJ2-2; cdr3_aa: CSVEGKDNTTGGELFF
v_call: TRBV20-1; j_call: TRBJ2-7; cdr3_aa: CSASGTGLREQYF
v_call: TRBV4-1; j_call: TRBJ2-4; cdr3_aa: CASSQEVTGMVAKNIQYF
v_call: TRBV5-8; j_call: TRBJ2-2; cdr3_aa: CASSLDRGSAGELFF
v_call: TRBV4-3; j_call: TRBJ1-1; cdr3_aa: CASSHTPGVDTEAFF
v_call: TRBV7-3; j_call: TRBJ2-1; cdr3_aa: CASSPTSGTYNEQFF
v_call: TRBV7-3; j_call: TRBJ2-1; cdr3_aa: CASSQTGNNEQFF
v_call: TRBV7-2; j_call: TRBJ1-4; cdr3_aa: CASSLVGTATNEKLFF
v_call: TRBV19; j_call: TRBJ1-6; cdr3_aa: CASSMRGGSGTVNSPLHF
v_call: TRBV6-1; j_call: TRBJ2-7; cdr3_aa: CASSETQELYYEQYF
v_call: TRBV6-6; j_call: TRBJ1-1; cdr3_aa: CASSYSSPPFTEAFF
v_call: TRBV5-1; j_call: TRBJ2-5; cdr3_aa: CASSLAAGRETQYF
v_call: TRBV21-1; j_call: TRBJ2-1; cdr3_aa: CASSVPLRGGGANEQFF
v_call: TRBV9; j_call: TRBJ1-1; cdr3_aa: CASSAGFWNTEAFF
v_call: TRBV5-1; j_call: TRBJ1-2; cdr3_aa: CASSLFGGGEDGYTF
v_call: TRBV7-8; j_call: TRBJ2-2; cdr3_aa: CASSLDGTGELFF
v_call: TRBV7-2; j_call: TRBJ2-7; cdr3_aa: CASSSDSAGDRWGQYF
v_call: TRBV30; j_call: TRBJ1-2; cdr3_aa: CAWETGGGYTF
v_call: TRBV28; j_call: TRBJ1-6; cdr3_aa: CASSPPGQGNSPLHF
v_call: TRBV7-6; j_call: TRBJ2-1; cdr3_aa: CASSSTGNEQFF
v_call: TRBV7-8; j_call: TRBJ2-7; cdr3_aa: CASSPPRGGYEQYF
v_call: TRBV5-4; j_call: TRBJ2-7; cdr3_aa: CASSLLGGSYEQYF
v_call: TRBV19; j_call: TRBJ2-3; cdr3_aa: CASSIDLASTAGKDTQYF
v_call: TRBV5-1; j_call: TRBJ2-6; cdr3_aa: CASSLAGSSGANVLTF
v_call: TRBV29-1; j_call: TRBJ2-2; cdr3_aa: CSVGSGLSRTGELFF
v_call: TRBV18; j_call: TRBJ2-5; cdr3_aa: CASSPSSQETQYF
v_call: TRBV9; j_call: TRBJ2-2; cdr3_aa: CASSVVGKAVAAVYTGELFF
v_call: TRBV2; j_call: TRBJ2-1; cdr3_aa: CASSGLAGGNEQFF